A single sample gave rise to the 25 T cell receptor beta chains below, sequenced in a study of post-analysis software for immune sequencing data. Unique molecular identifiers were present in the TCR beta cDNA libraries. Each CDR3 protein gets one entry after TCRdb re-called the PCR reads with MiXCR. The sample carries some 370,000 distinct CDR3 sequences, approximately 38% recorded once. Antigen specificity for these receptors is unknown. Findings and limits, study-wide: Patients had higher frequencies than controls of roughly 5 TRBV segments, including TRBV5-6, TRBV5-1 and TRBV20-1.

Material: blood. Receptor source: a girl under 18 with multiple sclerosis.

V is TRBV7-9 and J is TRBJ2-1; TRBD1 aligns across 8 bases. The V gene's germline CDR1 is SEHNR and CDR2 FQNEAQ (reference sequence). There are 14 residues in the CDR3. Germline trimming cut 4 bases from V and 13 bases from J; bases unmatched to any gene: 12. CDR3 bases: TGTGCCAGCAGCTCAAAAGGTCGGGACAGGACCCAGTTCTTC. The encoded protein is CASSSKGRDRTQFF.

This clonotype appeared a few times. The genes are TRBV7-3 and TRBJ1-5; TRBD1 is a possible D gene (5 bases). This CDR3 has 13 amino acids. V gave up 2 bases and J gave up 7 bases, with 9 bases separating them. Looked up from germline, CDR1 is SGHTA and CDR2 is FQGTGA. In nucleotides, the CDR3 is TGTGCCAGCAGCTTACAGGGCGGACAGCCCCAGCATTTT. As protein: CASSLQGGQPQHF.

The CDR3 loop is CASSLMRPSQPQHF. The CDR3 DNA is TGTGCCAGCAGTTTGATGCGACCTTCGCAACCCCAGCATTTT. The chain joins TRBV12-3 or TRBV12-4 to TRBJ1-5, with D uncertain. The CDR3 runs to 14 residues. Trimming left V 3 bases short and J 10 bases short, with 16 bases between.

This clonotype is medium-sized within its sample. V is TRBV15 and J is TRBJ2-5; 7 bases match TRBD2. The CDR3 consists of 13 residues. The germline V gene encodes CDR1 LNHNV and CDR2 YYDKDF (reference sequence). Trimming at V came to 5 bases and at J to 5 bases, leaving 5 bases not matched to a gene. The DNA for the CDR3 is TGTGCCACCAGCGGGACGGGGGGTGAGACCCAGTACTTC. Translation gives CATSGTGGETQYF.

This clonotype showed up just a few times. This chain connects TRBV4-3 to TRBJ2-3; D call uncertain. The CDR3 length is 14 residues. Trimming took 1 base from V and 4 from J, leaving 9 bases between them. Germline CDR1 is LGHNA and CDR2 is YSLEER. The CDR3 here is CASSQVGKSDTQYF. The CDR3 nucleotides read TGCGCCAGCAGCCAAGTTGGGAAATCAGATACGCAGTATTTT.

This clonotype was counted only a few times. The CDR3 coding sequence is TGTGCCAGCAGCTTTGGCGGGGGGGTCTACAATGAGCAGTTCTTC. Translating gives CASSFGGGVYNEQFF. The chain recombines TRBV3-1 with TRBJ2-1; 9 bases map to TRBD2. CDR1 and CDR2 (germline): LGHDT, YNNKEL (reference sequence). This CDR3 is built from 15 residues. Germline trimming cut 5 bases from V and 3 bases from J; bases unmatched to any gene: 5.

The rearrangement uses TRBV7-9 and TRBJ1-4, with D maybe TRBD1 (5 bases). Trimming pared 4 bases from V and 4 bases from J, leaving 16 bases between. The V gene's germline CDR1 is SEHNR and CDR2 FQNEAQ (reference sequence). The CDR3 runs 16 residues. CDR3 sequence: CASSSLRGANNEKLFF. The CDR3 DNA is TGTGCCAGCAGCTCCCTGCGAGGGGCCAATAATGAAAAACTGTTTTTT. Drawing the rest from reference TRBV7-9 and TRBJ1-4, the complete variable domain is DTGVSQNPRHKITKRGQNVTFRCDPISEHNRLYWYRQTLGQGPEFLTYFQNEAQLEKSRLLSDRFSAERPKGSFSTLEIQRTEQGDSAMYLCASSSLRGANNEKLFFGSGTQLSVL.

V gene TRBV7-2 combines with J gene TRBJ1-2, with 7 bases matching TRBD1. V dropped 3 bases and J dropped 0; count of bases not matched to a gene: 4. Germline lookup yields CDR1 SGHTA and CDR2 FQGNSA. This CDR3 comprises 15 residues. CDR3 in amino acids: CASSFERGPNYGYTF. The CDR3 DNA follows: TGTGCCAGCAGCTTCGAAAGGGGGCCTAACTATGGCTACACCTTC.

This clonotype turned up a few times. This rearrangement joins TRBV27 to TRBJ1-1; the D gene is possibly TRBD1 (5 bases). Germline assignment: CDR1 MNHEY and CDR2 SMNVEV (reference sequence). The CDR3 length is 15 residues. The germline V and J ends were trimmed by 4 bases and 6 bases, with 18 bases remaining between them. The CDR3 sequence is CASSSIWDPRAEAFF. The CDR3 region has the DNA TGTGCCAGCAGTTCCATATGGGACCCCAGAGCTGAAGCTTTCTTT.

The chain is built from TRBV6-1 and TRBJ1-1; D is uncertain. The V gene's germline CDR1 is MNHNS and CDR2 SASEGT. V was cut by 8 bases and J by 0 bases, with 10 bases left in between. There are 13 residues in the CDR3. DNA of the CDR3: TGTGCCAGCGGCGGGAGGCTGAACACTGAAGCTTTCTTT. This gives the protein CASGGRLNTEAFF.

This clonotype was detected only a few times. V is TRBV20-1 and J is TRBJ2-3, with D possibly TRBD1 on 8 matching bases. The CDR3 is made up of 14 amino acids. V was pared by 3 bases and J by 5 bases, with 15 bases between. CDR1 and CDR2 (germline): DFQATT, SNEGSKA (reference sequence). CDR3 residues: CSARRQGRVDTQYF. CDR3 coding DNA: TGCAGTGCTAGGAGACAGGGGAGGGTAGATACGCAGTATTTT.

This clonotype was found a few times. The chain links TRBV5-1 to TRBJ2-1, with D tentatively TRBD1 (5 bases). This CDR3 is built from 15 residues. The ends were cut back, 0 bases at V and 4 bases at J, with 11 bases in the middle. Germline values: CDR1 SGHRS, CDR2 YFSETQ. CDR3 residues: CASSLVAGQYNEQFF. DNA of the CDR3: TGCGCCAGCAGCTTGGTTGCAGGGCAGTACAATGAGCAGTTCTTC.

The CDR3 sequence is CSASRALVSRQETQYF. In DNA form, the CDR3 reads TGCAGTGCTAGCCGGGCCCTAGTTAGTAGGCAAGAGACCCAGTACTTC. The chain links TRBV20-1 to TRBJ2-5; D not certain. Deletions cut 3 bases from V and 2 bases from J, with 19 bases between. The CDR3 consists of 16 residues. The germline gives CDR1 DFQATT, CDR2 SNEGSKA (reference sequence).

The rearrangement uses TRBV6-5 and TRBJ2-5, with 10 bases identical to TRBD1. CDR3 size: 15 residues. Germline V gene sequence: CDR1 MNHEY, CDR2 SVGAGI. V trimming: 0 bases; J trimming: 9 bases; junction bases outside the gene matches: 7. The CDR3 reads CASSYSRTGGEAQYF. The CDR3 DNA is TGTGCCAGCAGTTACTCGCGGACAGGGGGGGAGGCCCAGTACTTC.

The CDR3 DNA sequence: TGCGCCAGCAGCTCCTCTAGCGGGGGGGCCGGTGAGCAGTACTTC. The encoded protein is CASSSSSGGAGEQYF. The rearrangement joins TRBV5-1 to TRBJ2-5; 12 bases are shared with TRBD2. Germline V gene lookup returns CDR1 SGHRS and CDR2 YFSETQ. The CDR3 consists of 15 residues. V was pared by 3 bases and J by 11 bases, with 11 bases of the junction left unmatched.

Only a few counts were recorded for this clonotype. In nucleotides, the CDR3 is TGCAGTGCTGAGGGGGGACAGGGCCGGACAGATACGCAGTATTTT. Protein sequence: CSAEGGQGRTDTQYF. The chain uses TRBV20-1 and TRBJ2-3, with 9 bases that match TRBD1. J lost 3 bases, V lost 5 bases, and 9 bases had no gene match. CDR1 DFQATT and CDR2 SNEGSKA come from the germline V gene (reference sequence). The CDR3 has 15 residues.

This clonotype was detected only a few times. The chain employs TRBV29-1 and TRBJ2-1; D remains ambiguous. Germline CDR1 and CDR2: SQVTM and ANQGSEA. The CDR3 runs to 14 residues. Trimming shortened V by 6 bases and J by 4 bases, and 16 bases separated the two germline ends. The CDR3 protein is CSVGTAVLYNEQFF. CDR3 bases: TGCAGCGTCGGAACAGCTGTGTTATACAATGAGCAGTTCTTC.

To note about this clonotype: Just one base apart from a much larger clone, this may be a read error. The chain joins TRBV20-1 to TRBJ1-2; D is possibly TRBD1 (5 bases). The germline V gene has CDR1 DFQATT and CDR2 SNEGSKA (reference sequence). The CDR3 length is 13 residues. This CDR3 is CSASVRGGDGCTF. DNA for the CDR3: TGCAGTGCTAGCGTGAGGGGAGGGGATGGCTGCACCTTC.

The sample holds a few counts of this clonotype. The chain links TRBV10-3 to TRBJ2-7; TRBD1 matches 8 bases. V shed 9 bases and J 0 bases; nucleotides not matched to a gene: 4. This CDR3 region has 13 residues. The germline CDR1 and CDR2 sequences are ENHRY and SYGVKD. This CDR3 is CAIKTGGSYEQYF. In DNA form, the CDR3 reads TGTGCCATTAAAACAGGGGGCTCCTACGAGCAGTACTTC.

The DNA of the CDR3 is TGCGCCAGCAGCTTGGGCGGCCCTCAGGCAGATACGCAGTATTTT. This codes for CASSLGGPQADTQYF. V usage is TRBV5-1 and J usage is TRBJ2-3; no clear D. This CDR3 has 15 amino acids. The V end was cut by 0 bases, the J end by 4 bases, with 12 bases between. Germline-derived CDR1 and CDR2 are SGHRS and YFSETQ. Based on the CDR3 plus reference TRBV5-1 and TRBJ2-3, the full variable domain is KAGVTQTPRYLIKTRGQQVTLSCSPISGHRSVSWYQQTPGQGLQFLFEYFSETQRNKGNFPGRFSGRQFSNSRSEMNVSTLELGDSALYLCASSLGGPQADTQYFGPGTRLTVL.

This chain connects TRBV16 to TRBJ1-5, with D hard to call. Germline lookup yields CDR1 KGHSY and CDR2 FQNENV. Trimming took 7 bases from V and 2 from J, leaving 12 bases between them. The CDR3 covers 14 residues. The CDR3 nucleotides are TGTGCCAGCACTAGCAATGAGGGCAATCAGCCCCAGCATTTT. It encodes CASTSNEGNQPQHF.

The chain has TRBV27 and TRBJ2-3; D unresolved. Germline V gene lookup returns CDR1 MNHEY and CDR2 SMNVEV (reference sequence). V was cut by 8 bases and J by 6 bases, with 6 bases left in between. The length of the CDR3 is 10 residues. The DNA for the CDR3 is TGTGCCAGCGGTGTGGATACGCAGTATTTT. It translates to CASGVDTQYF.

J is TRBJ2-7 and V is TRBV18, with D unclear. Germline CDR1 is KGHSH and CDR2 is LQKENI. Trimming took off 3 bases at V and 4 bases at J, with 10 bases between the two ends. The CDR3 length is 13 residues. CDR3 amino acids: CASSPGGDYEQYF. DNA of the CDR3: TGTGCCAGCTCACCGGGTGGGGATTACGAGCAGTACTTC.

The rearrangement links TRBV14 to TRBJ2-2, with 8 nucleotides matching TRBD1. The CDR3 consists of 16 residues. Trimming cost V 4 bases and J 5 bases; bases outside gene matches: 9. Germline CDR1 reads SGHDN; CDR2 reads FVKESK. The CDR3 here is CASSLPGQGRTGELFF. As DNA, the CDR3 is TGTGCCAGCAGCCTTCCAGGACAGGGAAGGACCGGGGAGCTGTTTTTT. Drawing the rest from reference TRBV14 and TRBJ2-2, the complete variable domain is EAGVTQFPSHSVIEKGQTVTLRCDPISGHDNLYWYRRVMGKEIKFLLHFVKESKQDESGMPNNRFLAERTGGTYSTLKVQPAELEDSGVYFCASSLPGQGRTGELFFGEGSRLTVL.

The V and J genes are TRBV6-5 and TRBJ2-7; 13 bases fit TRBD2. The V and J ends lost 6 bases and 2 bases, in that order; junction bases with no gene match: 4. The CDR3 runs 15 residues. From germline, CDR1 is MNHEY and CDR2 SVGAGI. CDR3 in amino acids: CASRLTSGGAYEQYF. The DNA for the CDR3 is TGTGCCAGCAGACTCACTAGCGGGGGGGCCTACGAGCAGTACTTC.